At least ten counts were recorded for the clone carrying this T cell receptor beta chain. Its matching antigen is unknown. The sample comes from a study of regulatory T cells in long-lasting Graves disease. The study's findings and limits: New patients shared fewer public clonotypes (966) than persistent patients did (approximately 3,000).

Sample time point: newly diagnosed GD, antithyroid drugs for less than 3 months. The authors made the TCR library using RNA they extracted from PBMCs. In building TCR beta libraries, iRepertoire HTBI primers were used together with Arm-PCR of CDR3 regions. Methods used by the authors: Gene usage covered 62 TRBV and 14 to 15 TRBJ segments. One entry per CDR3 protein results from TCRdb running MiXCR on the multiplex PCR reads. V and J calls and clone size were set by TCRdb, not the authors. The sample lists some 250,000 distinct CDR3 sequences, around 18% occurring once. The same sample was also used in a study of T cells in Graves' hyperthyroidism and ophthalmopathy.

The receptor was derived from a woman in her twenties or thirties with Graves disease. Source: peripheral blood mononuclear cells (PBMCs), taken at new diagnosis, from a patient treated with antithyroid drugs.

The CDR3 spells CSARVAGILYEQYF. The CDR3 DNA is TGCAGTGCTAGAGTGGCAGGAATCCTCTACGAGCAGTACTTC. The chain links TRBV20-1 to TRBJ2-7, with D unclear. The CDR3 totals 14 residues. Germline V lookup: CDR1 DFQATT, CDR2 SNEGSKA (reference sequence). Between the trimmed V and J ends, which lost 1 base and 3 bases, there was a span of 13 bases.